This T cell receptor (beta chain) originates from a study of vaccination and CD4 T cells after COVID-19. Study-wide context: Overlapping spike peptides served as the stimulus for the cells. These peptides came from SARS-CoV-2 and from the common cold coronaviruses HCoV-NL63, HCoV-OC43 and HCoV-229E.

Treatment meaning: approximately 11-day PBMC culture with coronavirus spike peptide pools or control peptides (ViraFEST assay). Points on this clonotype: Its antigen is currently unknown.

CD4+ T cells that had been cultured provided DNA sequenced with the Oncomine TCR Beta short-read assay. In TCRdb, the PCR reads were re-called with MiXCR into one record per CDR3 protein. The sample includes just over 15,000 distinct CDR3 sequences, about 57% of them seen just once. The CDR3 is made up of 11 amino acids. Germline CDR1 reads MNHEY; CDR2 reads SVGAGI. The V gene lost 2 bases and the J gene lost 7 bases, with 6 bases spanning the gap. Material: CD4+ T cells from blood, cultured in vitro. This sequence originates from a human donor who had recovered from COVID-19. This chain links TRBV6-5 with TRBJ2-7, with D tentatively TRBD1 or TRBD2 (5 bases each). CDR3 coding DNA: TGTGCCAGCAGTTACGAGGGGGAGCAGTACTTC. Residues: CASSYEGEQYF.